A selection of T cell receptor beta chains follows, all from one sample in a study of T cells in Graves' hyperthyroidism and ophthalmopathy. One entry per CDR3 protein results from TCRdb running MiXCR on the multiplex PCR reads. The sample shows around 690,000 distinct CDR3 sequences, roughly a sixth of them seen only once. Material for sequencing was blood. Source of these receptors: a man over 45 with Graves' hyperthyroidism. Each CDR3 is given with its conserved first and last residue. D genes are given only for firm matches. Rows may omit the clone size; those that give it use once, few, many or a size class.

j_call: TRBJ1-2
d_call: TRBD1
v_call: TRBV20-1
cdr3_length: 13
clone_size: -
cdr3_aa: CSASMGTDYGYTF
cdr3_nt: TGCAGTGCTAGTATGGGGACAGACTATGGCTACACCTTC

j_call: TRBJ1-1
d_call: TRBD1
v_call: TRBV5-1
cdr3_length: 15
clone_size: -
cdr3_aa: CASSLTGDSHTEAFF
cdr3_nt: TGCGCCAGCAGCTTGACAGGGGACTCACACACTGAAGCTTTCTTT

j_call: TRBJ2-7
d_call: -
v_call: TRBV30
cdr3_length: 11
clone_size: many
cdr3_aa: CAWSVLHEQYF
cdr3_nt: TGTGCCTGGAGTGTACTTCACGAGCAGTACTTC

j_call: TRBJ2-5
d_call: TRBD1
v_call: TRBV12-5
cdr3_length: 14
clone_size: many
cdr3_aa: CASGPGTDQETQYF
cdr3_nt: TGTGCTAGTGGTCCTGGGACAGACCAAGAGACCCAGTACTTC

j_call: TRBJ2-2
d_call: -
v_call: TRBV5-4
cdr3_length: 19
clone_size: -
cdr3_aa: CASSVDRDTTSANTGELFF
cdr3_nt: TGTGCCAGCAGCGTGGACCGGGACACCACCTCCGCGAACACCGGGGAGCTGTTTTTT

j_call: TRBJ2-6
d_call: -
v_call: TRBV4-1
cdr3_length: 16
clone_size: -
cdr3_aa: CASSLPGQGGANVLTF
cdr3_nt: TGCGCCAGCAGCCTCCCCGGGCAGGGTGGGGCCAACGTCCTGACTTTC

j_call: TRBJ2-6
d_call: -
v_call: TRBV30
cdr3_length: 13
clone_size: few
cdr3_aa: CATSLSGANVLTF
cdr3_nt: TGTGCCACGTCTCTCTCTGGGGCCAACGTCCTGACTTTC

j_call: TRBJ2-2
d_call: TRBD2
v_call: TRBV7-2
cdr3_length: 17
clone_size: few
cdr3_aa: CASSLVPGGAFGGELFF
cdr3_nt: TGTGCCAGCAGCTTAGTCCCGGGAGGGGCCTTCGGCGGGGAGCTGTTTTTT

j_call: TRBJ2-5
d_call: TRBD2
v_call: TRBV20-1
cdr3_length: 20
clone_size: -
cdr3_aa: CSARALFLTGRTAGAETQYF
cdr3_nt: TGCAGTGCTAGAGCCCTGTTTCTTACGGGAAGGACAGCGGGAGCGGAGACCCAGTACTTC

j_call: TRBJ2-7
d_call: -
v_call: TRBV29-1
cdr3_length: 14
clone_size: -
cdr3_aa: CSVEDGDSSYEQYF
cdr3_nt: TGCAGCGTTGAAGACGGGGACTCCAGCTACGAGCAGTACTTC

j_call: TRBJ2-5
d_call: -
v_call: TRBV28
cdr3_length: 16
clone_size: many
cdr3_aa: CASSPLDSKTQETQYF
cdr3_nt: TGTGCCAGCAGTCCACTAGACAGCAAAACCCAAGAGACCCAGTACTTC

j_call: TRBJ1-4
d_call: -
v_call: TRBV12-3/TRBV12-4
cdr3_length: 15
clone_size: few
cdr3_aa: CASSPGESTNEKLFF
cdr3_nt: TGTGCCAGCAGCCCAGGGGAATCAACTAATGAAAAACTGTTTTTT

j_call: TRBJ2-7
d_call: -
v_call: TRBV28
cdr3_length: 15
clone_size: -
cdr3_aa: CASSPASVNSYEQYF
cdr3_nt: TGTGCCAGCAGTCCAGCTAGCGTTAACTCCTACGAGCAGTACTTC

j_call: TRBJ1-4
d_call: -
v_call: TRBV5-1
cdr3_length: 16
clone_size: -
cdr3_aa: CASSLFSWRYNEKLFF
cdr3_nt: TGCGCCAGCAGCTTGTTTAGTTGGAGATATAATGAAAAACTGTTTTTT

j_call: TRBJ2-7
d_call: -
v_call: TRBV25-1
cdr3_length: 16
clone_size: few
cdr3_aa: CASSESRERLSYEQYF
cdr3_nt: TGTGCCAGCAGTGAATCCCGGGAACGGTTGTCCTACGAGCAGTACTTC

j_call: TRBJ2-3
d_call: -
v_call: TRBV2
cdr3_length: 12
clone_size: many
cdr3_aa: CASKYGTDTQYF
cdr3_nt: TGTGCCAGCAAGTACGGCACAGATACGCAGTATTTT

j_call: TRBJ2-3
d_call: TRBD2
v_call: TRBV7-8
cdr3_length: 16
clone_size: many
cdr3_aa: CASSPPSGRITDTQYF
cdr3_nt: TGTGCCAGCAGCCCACCTAGCGGGAGAATCACAGATACGCAGTATTTT

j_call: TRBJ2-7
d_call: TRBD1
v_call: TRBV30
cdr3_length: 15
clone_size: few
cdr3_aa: CAWTPRRDRGWEQYF
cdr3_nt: TGTGCCTGGACCCCCCGGCGGGACAGGGGCTGGGAGCAGTACTTC

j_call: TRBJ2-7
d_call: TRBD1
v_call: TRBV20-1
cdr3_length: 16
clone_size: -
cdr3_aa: CSAGQGAGTGGPEQYF
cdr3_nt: TGCAGTGCTGGACAGGGGGCGGGAACGGGAGGGCCCGAGCAGTACTTC

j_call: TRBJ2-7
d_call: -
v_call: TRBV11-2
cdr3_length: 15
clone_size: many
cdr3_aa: CASSSTGGRLREQYF
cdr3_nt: TGTGCCAGCAGCTCGACCGGGGGGCGCCTGAGGGAGCAGTACTTC

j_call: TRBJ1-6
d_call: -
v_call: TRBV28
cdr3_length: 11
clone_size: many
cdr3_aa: CASKYNSPLHF
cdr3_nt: TGTGCCAGCAAATATAATTCACCCCTCCACTTT

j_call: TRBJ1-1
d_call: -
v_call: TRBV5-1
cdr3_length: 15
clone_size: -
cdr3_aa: CASSLKGLTNTEAFF
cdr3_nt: TGCGCCAGCAGCTTGAAAGGACTGACGAACACTGAAGCTTTCTTT

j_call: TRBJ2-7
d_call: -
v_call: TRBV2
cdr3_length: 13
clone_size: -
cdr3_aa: CASSEGTDYEQYF
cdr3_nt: TGTGCCAGCAGTGAAGGGACTGACTACGAGCAGTACTTC

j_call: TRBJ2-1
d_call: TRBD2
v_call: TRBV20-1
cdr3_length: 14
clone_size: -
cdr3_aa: CSARGGGGSNEQFF
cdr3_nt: TGCAGTGCTAGGGGCGGGGGGGGGAGCAATGAGCAGTTCTTC

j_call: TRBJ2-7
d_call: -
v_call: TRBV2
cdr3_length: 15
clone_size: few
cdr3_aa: CACSLTDRSTYEQYF
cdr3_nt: TGTGCCTGCAGTCTTACTGACAGGTCCACCTACGAGCAGTACTTC

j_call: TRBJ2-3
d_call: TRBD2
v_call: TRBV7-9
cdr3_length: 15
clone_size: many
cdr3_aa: CASSLGPGRTDTQYF
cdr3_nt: TGTGCCAGCAGCTTAGGGCCCGGGAGGACAGATACGCAGTATTTT

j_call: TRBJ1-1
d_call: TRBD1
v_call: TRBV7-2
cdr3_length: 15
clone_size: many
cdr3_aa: CASSSAGGLDTEAFF
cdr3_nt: TGTGCCAGCAGCTCCGCAGGGGGCTTGGACACTGAAGCTTTCTTT

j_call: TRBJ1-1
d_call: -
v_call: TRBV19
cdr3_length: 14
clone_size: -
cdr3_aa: CASSIDVGGTEAFF
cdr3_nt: TGTGCCAGTAGTATAGATGTTGGGGGCACTGAAGCTTTCTTT

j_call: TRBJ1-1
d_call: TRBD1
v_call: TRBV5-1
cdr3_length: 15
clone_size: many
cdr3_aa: CASSTAGQGFTEAFF
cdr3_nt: TGCGCCAGCAGCACAGCGGGACAGGGCTTCACTGAAGCTTTCTTT

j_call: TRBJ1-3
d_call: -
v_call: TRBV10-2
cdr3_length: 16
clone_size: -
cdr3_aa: CASSPQAGGSGNTIYF
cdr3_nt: TGCGCCAGCAGCCCCCAGGCCGGGGGTTCAGGAAACACCATATATTTT

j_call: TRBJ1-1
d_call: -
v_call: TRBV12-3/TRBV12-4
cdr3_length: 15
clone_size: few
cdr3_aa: CASTKLGLWNTEAFF
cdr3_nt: TGTGCCAGCACCAAATTGGGGTTGTGGAACACTGAAGCTTTCTTT

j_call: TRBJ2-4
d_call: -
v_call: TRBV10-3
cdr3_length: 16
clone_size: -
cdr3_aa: CAAGPQYQGGLNIQYF
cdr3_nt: TGTGCCGCAGGACCGCAATACCAAGGCGGCCTCAACATTCAGTACTTC

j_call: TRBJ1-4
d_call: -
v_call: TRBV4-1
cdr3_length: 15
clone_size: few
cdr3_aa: CASSDRRRGNEKLFF
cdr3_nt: TGCGCCAGCAGCGACCGGAGACGGGGAAATGAAAAACTGTTTTTT

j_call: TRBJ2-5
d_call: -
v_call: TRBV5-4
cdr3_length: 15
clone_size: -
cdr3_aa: CASSGGGGYQETQYF
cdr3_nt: TGTGCCAGCAGCGGAGGGGGCGGCTACCAAGAGACCCAGTACTTC

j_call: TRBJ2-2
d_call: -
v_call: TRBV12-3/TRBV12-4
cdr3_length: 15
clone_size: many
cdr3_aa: CASSLMSGGTGELFF
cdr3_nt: TGTGCCAGCAGTTTAATGTCCGGGGGAACCGGGGAGCTGTTTTTT

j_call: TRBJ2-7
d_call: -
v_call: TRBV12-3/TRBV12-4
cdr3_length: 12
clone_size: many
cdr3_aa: CASSSIQGMQYF
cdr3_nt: TGTGCCAGCAGTTCAATTCAGGGCATGCAGTACTTC

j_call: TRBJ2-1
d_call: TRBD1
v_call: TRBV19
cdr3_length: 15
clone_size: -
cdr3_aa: CASSSGQLSYNEQFF
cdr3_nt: TGTGCCAGTAGTTCGGGACAGCTTTCCTACAATGAGCAGTTCTTC

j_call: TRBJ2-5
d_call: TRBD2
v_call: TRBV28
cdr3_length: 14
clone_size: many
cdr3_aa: CASSSGGGRETQYF
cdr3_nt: TGTGCCAGCAGCTCCGGCGGGGGGCGGGAGACCCAGTACTTC

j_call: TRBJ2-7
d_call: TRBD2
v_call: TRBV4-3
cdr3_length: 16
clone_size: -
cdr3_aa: CASSQDRELAADEQYF
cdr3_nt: TGCGCCAGCAGCCAAGATAGGGAACTAGCGGCTGACGAGCAGTACTTC

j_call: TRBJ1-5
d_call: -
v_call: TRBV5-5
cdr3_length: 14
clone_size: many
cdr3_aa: CASSLEGVNQPQHF
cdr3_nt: TGTGCCAGCAGTTTGGAGGGGGTCAATCAGCCCCAGCATTTT

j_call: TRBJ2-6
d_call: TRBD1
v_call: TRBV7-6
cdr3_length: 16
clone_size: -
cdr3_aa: CASSTWTGGGANVLTF
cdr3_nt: TGTGCCAGCAGCACCTGGACAGGGGGCGGGGCCAACGTCCTGACTTTC

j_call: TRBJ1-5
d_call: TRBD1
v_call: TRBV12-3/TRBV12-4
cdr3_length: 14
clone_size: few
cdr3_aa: CASSISGGGQPQHF
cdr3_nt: TGTGCCAGCAGTATATCAGGGGGCGGACAGCCCCAGCATTTT

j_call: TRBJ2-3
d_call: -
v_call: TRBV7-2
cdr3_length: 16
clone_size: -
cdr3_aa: CASSLDLAQSRDTQYF
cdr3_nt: TGTGCCAGCAGCTTAGATCTAGCGCAGTCGAGAGATACGCAGTATTTT

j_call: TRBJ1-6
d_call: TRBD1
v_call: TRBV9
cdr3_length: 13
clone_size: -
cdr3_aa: CASSVVSGGPLHF
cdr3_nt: TGTGCCAGCAGCGTAGTATCAGGGGGACCCCTCCACTTT

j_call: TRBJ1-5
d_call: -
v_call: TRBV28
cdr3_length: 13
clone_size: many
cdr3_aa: CASSRGYGQPQHF
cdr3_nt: TGTGCCAGCAGTCGCGGTTATGGGCAGCCCCAGCATTTT

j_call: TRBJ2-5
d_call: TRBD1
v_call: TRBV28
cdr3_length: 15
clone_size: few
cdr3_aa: CASSSKLTGQETQYF
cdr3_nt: TGTGCCAGCAGTTCCAAATTGACAGGGCAAGAGACCCAGTACTTC

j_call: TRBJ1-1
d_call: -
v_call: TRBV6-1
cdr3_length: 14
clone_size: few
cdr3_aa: CASRKRDLNTEAFF
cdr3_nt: TGTGCCAGCAGAAAGCGGGACCTGAACACTGAAGCTTTCTTT

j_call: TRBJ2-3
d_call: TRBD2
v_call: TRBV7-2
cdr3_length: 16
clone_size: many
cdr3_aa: CASSSQGGRGTDTQYF
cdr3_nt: TGTGCCAGCAGCTCGCAGGGCGGGAGGGGCACAGATACGCAGTATTTT